This T cell receptor beta chain was captured by sequencing in a study of early T cells in non-severe SARS-CoV-2 infection. In this sample, this clonotype turned up a few times. TCRdb passed the 5' RACE reads through MiXCR, listing each CDR3 protein once. In the table there are tens of thousands of distinct CDR3 sequences, about 10% of which are singletons. The CDR3 extends over 14 amino acids. The germline V gene has CDR1 MDHEN and CDR2 SYDVKM. V shed 7 bases and J shed 2 bases, with 14 bases lying between them. The input for sequencing was whole blood, taken at baseline. The sequence came from an adult who was a healthcare worker with PCR-confirmed SARS-CoV-2 infection or an uninfected control (not recorded which). The J gene is TRBJ2-5, the V gene TRBV28; D perhaps matches TRBD1 (5 bases). CDR3: CASTLGHSQETQYF. For the CDR3, the DNA is TGTGCCAGCACCCTCGGACATTCACAAGAGACCCAGTACTTC.